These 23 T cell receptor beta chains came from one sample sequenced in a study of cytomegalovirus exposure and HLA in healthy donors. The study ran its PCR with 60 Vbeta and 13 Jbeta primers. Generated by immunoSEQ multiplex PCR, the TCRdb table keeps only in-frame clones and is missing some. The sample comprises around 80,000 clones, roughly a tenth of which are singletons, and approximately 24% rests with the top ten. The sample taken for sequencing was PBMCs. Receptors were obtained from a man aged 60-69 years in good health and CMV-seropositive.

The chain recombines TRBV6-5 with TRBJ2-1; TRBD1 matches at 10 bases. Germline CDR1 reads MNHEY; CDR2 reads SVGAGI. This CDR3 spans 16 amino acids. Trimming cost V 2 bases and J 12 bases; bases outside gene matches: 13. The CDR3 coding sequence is TGTGCCAGCAGTTACGAGACAGGGGGCCATTCTGGTGGGCAGTTCTTC. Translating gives CASSYETGGHSGGQFF.

The CDR3 DNA reads TGTGCCAGCAATGACCGGGACAGGGTTGTGCTGCAAGCTTTCTTT. It codes for CASNDRDRVVLQAFF. The chain links TRBV6-1 to TRBJ1-1; TRBD1 matches at 9 bases. The germline CDR1 and CDR2 sequences are MNHNS and SASEGT. V was clipped by 7 bases and J by 9 bases; unmatched bases: 15. CDR3 length: 15 residues.

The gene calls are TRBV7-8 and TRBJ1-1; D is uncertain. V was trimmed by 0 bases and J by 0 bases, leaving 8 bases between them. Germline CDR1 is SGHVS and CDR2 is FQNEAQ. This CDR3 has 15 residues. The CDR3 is CASSLAPSLNTEAFF. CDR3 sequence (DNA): TGTGCCAGCAGCTTAGCTCCCAGTTTGAACACTGAAGCTTTCTTT.

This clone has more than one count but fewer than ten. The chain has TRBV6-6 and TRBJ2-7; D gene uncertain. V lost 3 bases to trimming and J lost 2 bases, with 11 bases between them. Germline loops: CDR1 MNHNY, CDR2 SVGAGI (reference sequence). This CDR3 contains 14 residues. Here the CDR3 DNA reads TGTGCCAGCAGTTATTTGGCATTGACCTACGAGCAGTACTTC. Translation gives CASSYLALTYEQYF.

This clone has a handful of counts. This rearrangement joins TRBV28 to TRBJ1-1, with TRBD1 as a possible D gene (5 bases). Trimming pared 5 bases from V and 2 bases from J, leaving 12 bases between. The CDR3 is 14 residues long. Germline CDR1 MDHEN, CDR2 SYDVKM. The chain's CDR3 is CASSLQAVNTEAFF. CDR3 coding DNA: TGTGCCAGCAGTCTACAGGCCGTTAACACTGAAGCTTTCTTT.

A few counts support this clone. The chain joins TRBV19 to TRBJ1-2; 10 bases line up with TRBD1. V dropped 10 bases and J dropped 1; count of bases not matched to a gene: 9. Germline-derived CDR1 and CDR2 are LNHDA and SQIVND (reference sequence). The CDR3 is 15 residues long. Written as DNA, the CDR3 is TGTGCCACCTCGACAGGGGGCGTCGTTAACTATGGCTACACCTTC. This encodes CATSTGGVVNYGYTF.

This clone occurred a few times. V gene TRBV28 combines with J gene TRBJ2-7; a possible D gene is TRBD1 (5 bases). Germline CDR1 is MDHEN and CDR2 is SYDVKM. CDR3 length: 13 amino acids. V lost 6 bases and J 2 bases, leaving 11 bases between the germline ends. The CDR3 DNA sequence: TGTGCCAGCAGCCCGGCAGGGACCTACGAGCAGTACTTC. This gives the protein CASSPAGTYEQYF.

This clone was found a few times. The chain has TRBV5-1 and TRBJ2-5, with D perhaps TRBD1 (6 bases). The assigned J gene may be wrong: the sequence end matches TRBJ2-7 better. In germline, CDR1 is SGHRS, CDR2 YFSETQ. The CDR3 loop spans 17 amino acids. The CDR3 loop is CASSSYPIQGSPYEQYF. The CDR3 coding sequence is TGCGCCAGCAGCTCCTACCCAATACAGGGAAGCCCCTACGAGCAGTACTTC.

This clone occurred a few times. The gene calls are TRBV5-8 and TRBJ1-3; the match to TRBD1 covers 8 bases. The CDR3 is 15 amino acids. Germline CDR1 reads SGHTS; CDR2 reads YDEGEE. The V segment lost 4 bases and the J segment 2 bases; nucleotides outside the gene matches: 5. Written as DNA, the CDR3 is TGTGCCAGCAGCCGGACAGGGCCTACTGGAAACACCATATATTTT. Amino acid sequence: CASSRTGPTGNTIYF. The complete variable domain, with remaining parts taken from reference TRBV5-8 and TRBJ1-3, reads EAGVTQSPTHLIKTRGQQATLRCSPISGHTSVYWYQQALGLGLQFLLWYDEGEERNRGNFPPRFSGRQFPNYSSELNVNALELEDSALYLCASSRTGPTGNTIYFGEGSWLTVV.

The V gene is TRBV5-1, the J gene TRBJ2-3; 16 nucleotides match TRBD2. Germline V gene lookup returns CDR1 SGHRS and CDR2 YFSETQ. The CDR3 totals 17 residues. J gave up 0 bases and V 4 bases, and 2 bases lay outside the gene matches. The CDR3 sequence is CASSGGLAGGSTDTQYF. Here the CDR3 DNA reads TGCGCCAGCAGCGGGGGACTAGCGGGAGGGAGCACAGATACGCAGTATTTT.

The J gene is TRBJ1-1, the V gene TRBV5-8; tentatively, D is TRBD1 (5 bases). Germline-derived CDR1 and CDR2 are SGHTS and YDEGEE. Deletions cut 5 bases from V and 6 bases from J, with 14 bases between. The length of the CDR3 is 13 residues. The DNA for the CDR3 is TGTGCCAGCAGAGGGCGGGGGGTCCCTGAAGCTTTCTTT. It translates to CASRGRGVPEAFF.

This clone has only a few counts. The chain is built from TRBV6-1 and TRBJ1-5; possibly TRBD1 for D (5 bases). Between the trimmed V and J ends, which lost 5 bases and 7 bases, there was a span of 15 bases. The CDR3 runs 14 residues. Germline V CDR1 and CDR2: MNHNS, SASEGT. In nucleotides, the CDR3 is TGTGCCAGCAGTCCAGGGATGATGGGACAGCCCCAGCATTTT. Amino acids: CASSPGMMGQPQHF.

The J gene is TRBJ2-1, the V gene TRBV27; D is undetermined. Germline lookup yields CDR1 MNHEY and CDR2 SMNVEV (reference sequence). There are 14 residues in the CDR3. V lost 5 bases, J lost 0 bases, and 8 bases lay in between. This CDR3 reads CASSTESSYNEQFF. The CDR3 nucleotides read TGTGCCAGCAGTACAGAGTCCTCCTACAATGAGCAGTTCTTC.

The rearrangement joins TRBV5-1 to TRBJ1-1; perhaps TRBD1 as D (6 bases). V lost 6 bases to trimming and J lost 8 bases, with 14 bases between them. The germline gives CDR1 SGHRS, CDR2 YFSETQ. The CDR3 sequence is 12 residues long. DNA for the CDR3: TGCGCCAGCAAAGGGGGAACCCCCGAAGCTTTCTTT. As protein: CASKGGTPEAFF.

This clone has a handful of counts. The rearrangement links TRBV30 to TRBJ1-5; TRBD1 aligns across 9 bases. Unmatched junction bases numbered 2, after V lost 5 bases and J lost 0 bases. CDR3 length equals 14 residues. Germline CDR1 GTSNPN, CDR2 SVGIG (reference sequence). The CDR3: CAWGTGNSNQPQHF. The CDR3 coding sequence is TGTGCCTGGGGGACAGGGAATAGCAATCAGCCCCAGCATTTT.

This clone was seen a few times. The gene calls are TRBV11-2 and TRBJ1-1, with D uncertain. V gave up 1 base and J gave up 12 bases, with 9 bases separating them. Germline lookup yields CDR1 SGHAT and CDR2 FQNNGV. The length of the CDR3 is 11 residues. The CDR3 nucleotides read TGTGCCAGCAGCTTAGCCTGGCGGCCTTTCTTT. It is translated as CASSLAWRPFF.

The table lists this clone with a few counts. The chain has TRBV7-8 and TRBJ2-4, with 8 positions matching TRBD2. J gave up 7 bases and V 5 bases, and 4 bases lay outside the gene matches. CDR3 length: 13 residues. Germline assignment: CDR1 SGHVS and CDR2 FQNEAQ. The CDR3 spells CASSLTGGNIQYF. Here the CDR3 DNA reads TGTGCCAGCAGCCTAACGGGGGGGAACATTCAGTACTTC.

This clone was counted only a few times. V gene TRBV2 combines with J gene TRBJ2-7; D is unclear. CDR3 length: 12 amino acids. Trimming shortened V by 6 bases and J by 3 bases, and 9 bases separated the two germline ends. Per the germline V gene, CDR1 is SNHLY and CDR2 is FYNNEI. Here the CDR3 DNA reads TGTGCCAGCAGCGGTCCGGTCTACGAGCAGTACTTC. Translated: CASSGPVYEQYF.

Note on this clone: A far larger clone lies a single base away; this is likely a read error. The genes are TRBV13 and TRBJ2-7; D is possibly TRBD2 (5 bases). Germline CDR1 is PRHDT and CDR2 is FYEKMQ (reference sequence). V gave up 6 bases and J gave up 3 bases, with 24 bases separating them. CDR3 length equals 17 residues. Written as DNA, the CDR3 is TGTGCCAGCAGTGAATTTAGCACCCCCGGGAAAGACTACGAGCAGTACTTC. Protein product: CASSEFSTPGKDYEQYF.

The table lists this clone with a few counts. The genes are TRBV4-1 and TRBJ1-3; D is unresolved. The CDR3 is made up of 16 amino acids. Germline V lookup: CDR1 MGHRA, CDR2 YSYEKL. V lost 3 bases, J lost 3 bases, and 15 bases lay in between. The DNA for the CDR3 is TGCGCCAGCAGCCAGACCAGGTCCCAGCTTGGAAACACCATATATTTT. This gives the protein CASSQTRSQLGNTIYF.

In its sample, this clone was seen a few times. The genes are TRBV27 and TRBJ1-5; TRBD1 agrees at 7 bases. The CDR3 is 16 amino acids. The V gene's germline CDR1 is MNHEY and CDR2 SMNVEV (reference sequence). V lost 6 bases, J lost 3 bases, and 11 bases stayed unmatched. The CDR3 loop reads CASRLRQGDDNQPQHF. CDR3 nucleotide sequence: TGTGCCAGCAGATTAAGACAGGGTGATGACAATCAGCCCCAGCATTTT.

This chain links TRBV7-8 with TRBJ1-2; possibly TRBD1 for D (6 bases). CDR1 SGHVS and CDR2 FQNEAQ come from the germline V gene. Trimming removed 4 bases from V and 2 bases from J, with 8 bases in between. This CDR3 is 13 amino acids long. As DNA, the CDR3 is TGTGCCAGCAGCTCAACAGGGAACTATGGCTACACCTTC. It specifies CASSSTGNYGYTF.

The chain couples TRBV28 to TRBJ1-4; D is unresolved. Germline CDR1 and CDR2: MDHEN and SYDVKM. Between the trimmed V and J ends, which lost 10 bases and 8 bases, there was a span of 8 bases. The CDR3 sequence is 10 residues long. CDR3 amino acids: CAIGREKLFF. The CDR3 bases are TGTGCCATCGGGAGGGAAAAACTGTTTTTT.